The present entry profiles one TCR beta chain with its context. What it recognizes is unknown. The authors reverse transcribed all of the isolated RNA, so sequencing captured expressed TCRB transcripts. The data were produced by immunoSEQ multiplex PCR, yet TCRdb's version contains in-frame clones alone and is incomplete. The sample holds 640,000 or so clones, over 12% seen once. These data come from a study of beta chain features in type 1 diabetes. Study background: Patients looked much like healthy donors when it came to age, gender and cell yields. Notes on the study in general: Lower insertion and higher deletion counts appeared at VDJ junctions in type 1 diabetes patients. Shorter TCRB CDR3s, moderately but significantly so, were found in Type 1 diabetes patients in all four CD4+ subsets.

This CDR3 is built from 14 residues. The V and J ends lost 8 bases and 1 base, in that order; junction bases with no gene match: 8. CDR1 and CDR2 (germline): MNHEY, SVGAGI. This chain connects TRBV6-5 to TRBJ2-7, with 7 bases matching TRBD1. The sequence was collected from a man aged 18 to 29 with type 1 diabetes. Sequencing input: naive CD4+ T cells from blood. The CDR3 loop reads CASGPGDRSYEQYF. As DNA, the CDR3 is TGTGCCAGCGGCCCCGGGGACAGATCCTACGAGCAGTACTTC.